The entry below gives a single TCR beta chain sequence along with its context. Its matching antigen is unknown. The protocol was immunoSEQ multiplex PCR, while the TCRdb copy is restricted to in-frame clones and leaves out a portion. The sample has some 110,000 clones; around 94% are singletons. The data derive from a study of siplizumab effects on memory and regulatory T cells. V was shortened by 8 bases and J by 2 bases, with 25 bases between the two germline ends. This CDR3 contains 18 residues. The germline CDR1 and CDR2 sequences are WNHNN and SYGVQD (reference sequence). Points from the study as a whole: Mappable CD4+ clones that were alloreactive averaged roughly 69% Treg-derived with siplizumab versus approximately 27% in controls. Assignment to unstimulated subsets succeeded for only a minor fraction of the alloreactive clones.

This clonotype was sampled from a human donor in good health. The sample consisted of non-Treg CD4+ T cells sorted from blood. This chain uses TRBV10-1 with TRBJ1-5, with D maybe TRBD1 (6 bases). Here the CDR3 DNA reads TGCGCCAGCGATTTTAAGAGCCGGGACAAGGGATGCAATCAGCCCCAGCATTTT. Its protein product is CASDFKSRDKGCNQPQHF.